This T cell receptor beta chain was documented in a study of blood T cell repertoires in COVID-19. Study-level background: The cDNA or gDNA used as material had been derived from T cells, B-cell-depleted T cells, or PBMCs.

From germline, CDR1 is SGHRS and CDR2 YFSETQ. Trimming cost V 0 bases and J 6 bases, with 16 bases left between them. CDR3 length: 15 amino acids. Here immunoSEQ multiplex PCR was the method, and the copy in TCRdb shows in-frame clones only, minus some. Of approximately 90,000 clones listed, 70% to 90% are singletons. This rearrangement joins TRBV5-1 to TRBJ2-7; no firm D call. The receptor's source is a human donor in a cohort sampled during active COVID-19. The sequencing sample was made of peripheral blood. This CDR3 is CASSLDGSLGVEQYF. The CDR3 nucleotides read TGCGCCAGCAGCTTGGATGGCAGCCTCGGAGTCGAGCAGTACTTC.